A selection of T cell receptor beta chains follows, all from one sample in a study of glioma-infiltrating T cells after dendritic cell vaccination. Generated by immunoSEQ multiplex PCR, the TCRdb table keeps only in-frame clones and is missing some. The table records tens of thousands of clones, over 75% of them present only once. The input for sequencing was blood, taken before dendritic cell vaccination. The source of these receptors is a human donor with glioblastoma. The CDR3 runs from the conserved cysteine through the conserved F or W.

TRBV7-7,TRBJ2-2,16,CASSTSTGQGTGELFF
TRBV5-4,TRBJ2-5,14,CASSPGTFKETQYF
TRBV10-2,TRBJ1-2,13,CASRYAVHYGYTF
TRBV14,TRBJ1-6,15,CASSQRDSYNSPLHF
TRBV18,TRBJ1-2,14,CASSPPGTDDGYTF
TRBV7-9,TRBJ1-2,14,CASSLEAREYGYTF
TRBV6-5,TRBJ2-1,13,CASTLAGQSEQFF
TRBV28,TRBJ2-1,13,CASSRLAGGIKFF
TRBV6-1,TRBJ2-5,15,CASSGRDVWGETQYF
TRBV28,TRBJ2-7,15,CASRPTGRDSYEQYF
TRBV7-7,TRBJ2-2,12,CASSPPSGELFF
TRBV7-6,TRBJ2-2,16,CASSLRTGTSTGELFF
TRBV7-2,TRBJ1-2,17,CASSLVSGGSTNYGYTF
TRBV2,TRBJ2-3,15,CARGGGRALTDTQYF